The 11 T cell receptor beta chains listed next were all sequenced from one sample in a study of T-cell memory formation after mild COVID-19. TCRdb itself ran the 5' RACE reads through MiXCR, one entry per CDR3 protein. Found here are approximately 350,000 distinct CDR3 sequences, approximately 13% of them singletons; the top ten hold about 20%. The sample consisted of PBMCs or a T cell subset sorted from them (not recorded which). These receptors came from a man aged 18 to 35 who had mild COVID-19 (a few samples of this study predate the infection). Cell type and time point are not known.

In its sample, this clonotype was seen a few times. The rearrangement joins TRBV7-9 to TRBJ1-1; D may be TRBD1 (5 bases). V gave up 4 bases and J gave up 6 bases, with 18 bases separating them. Looked up from germline, CDR1 is SEHNR and CDR2 is FQNEAQ (reference sequence). The CDR3 runs to 15 residues. The CDR3 DNA reads as TGTGCCAGCAGCTCGGTCCTCCCGGGACCGGCTGAAGCTTTCTTT. Amino acids: CASSSVLPGPAEAFF.

This clonotype was seen more than once but under ten times. The rearrangement links TRBV12-3 or TRBV12-4 to TRBJ2-7, with 8 bases lining up with TRBD1. V trimming: 3 bases; J trimming: 3 bases; junction bases outside the gene matches: 4. This CDR3 contains 14 residues. The CDR3 spells CASSFHDRGYEQYF. CDR3 nucleotide sequence: TGTGCCAGCAGTTTTCACGACAGGGGCTACGAGCAGTACTTC.

V gene TRBV5-1 combines with J gene TRBJ2-7; 7 bases are shared with TRBD2. Germline V CDR1 and CDR2: SGHRS, YFSETQ. The V gene end was trimmed by 0 bases and the J gene end by 7 bases; junction bases not matched to a gene: 7. This CDR3 spans 14 amino acids. CDR3 loop: CASSLGPPAGEQYF. The CDR3 coding sequence is TGCGCCAGCAGCTTGGGGCCCCCAGCGGGGGAGCAGTACTTC.

The V call is TRBV5-1, the J call TRBJ2-7; 8 bases are a match to TRBD1. CDR3 length: 15 residues. From germline, CDR1 is SGHRS and CDR2 YFSETQ. After removal of 2 bases from V and 1 base from J, the junction contained 5 bases not matched to a gene. CDR3 in DNA: TGCGCCAGCAGCTTAGGGCAGGGGGCTTCCTACGAGCAGTACGTC. Residues: CASSLGQGASYEQYV.

This clonotype turned up a few times. V is TRBV5-5 and J is TRBJ2-3; 11 bases fit TRBD1. V lost 4 bases and J lost 4; bases outside the gene matches: 17. CDR1 and CDR2 from the germline V gene are SGHKS and YYEKEE (reference sequence). This CDR3 region has 19 residues. CDR3 in DNA: TGTGCCAGCAGCCCCGGACAGGGGGCGAGAGGGATCCGGGCAGATACGCAGTATTTT. Its protein product is CASSPGQGARGIRADTQYF.

This clonotype was counted many times. This sequence joins TRBV5-1 and TRBJ2-1; 7 bases map to TRBD1. The germline gives CDR1 SGHRS, CDR2 YFSETQ. Unmatched junction bases numbered 5, after V lost 2 bases and J lost 0 bases. CDR3 length: 16 amino acids. DNA of the CDR3: TGCGCCAGCAGCTTACAGGGGTCGAGCTCCTACAATGAGCAGTTCTTC. Translation: CASSLQGSSSYNEQFF. Full variable domain (outside the CDR3, taken from reference TRBV5-1 and TRBJ2-1): KAGVTQTPRYLIKTRGQQVTLSCSPISGHRSVSWYQQTPGQGLQFLFEYFSETQRNKGNFPGRFSGRQFSNSRSEMNVSTLELGDSALYLCASSLQGSSSYNEQFFGPGTRLTVL.

This clonotype was seen at least ten times. This chain uses TRBV20-1 with TRBJ1-1, with D unresolved. Germline V CDR1 and CDR2: DFQATT, SNEGSKA (reference sequence). This CDR3 has 14 amino acids. V gave up 0 bases and J gave up 0 bases, with 8 bases separating them. The CDR3 spells CSARDFEVNTEAFF. CDR3 DNA: TGCAGTGCTAGAGACTTTGAGGTGAACACTGAAGCTTTCTTT.

The chain carries TRBV5-6 and TRBJ2-7; 8 bases are shared with TRBD1. V dropped 7 bases and J dropped 2; count of bases not matched to a gene: 8. There are 14 residues in the CDR3. Germline V CDR1 and CDR2: SGHDT, YYEEEE. CDR3 coding DNA: TGTGCCAGCGGCCGCCCGGACAGGGCCTACGAGCAGTACGTC. Protein sequence: CASGRPDRAYEQYV.

The rearrangement links TRBV9 to TRBJ2-3; D not certain. The CDR3 spans 13 residues. In germline, CDR1 is SGDLS, CDR2 YYNGEE. V lost 0 bases and J 4 bases, leaving 6 bases between the germline ends. CDR3 nucleotides: TGTGCCAGCAGCGTAGGTGCCGCAGATACGCAGTATTTT. Translating it yields CASSVGAADTQYF.

The rearrangement links TRBV5-4 to TRBJ2-3; D is unresolved. Germline-derived CDR1 and CDR2 are SGHNT and YYREEE (reference sequence). The CDR3 runs 14 residues. V was trimmed by 4 bases and J by 2 bases, leaving 11 bases between them. The CDR3 loop is CASSPNLYTDTQYF. CDR3 nucleotide sequence: TGTGCCAGCAGCCCCAACCTATACACAGATACGCAGTATTTT.

This chain connects TRBV27 to TRBJ2-7, with TRBD2 as a possible D gene (6 bases). With 6 bases removed from V and 1 base from J, the gap between germline ends came to 10 bases. CDR3 length equals 13 residues. The germline V gene encodes CDR1 MNHEY and CDR2 SMNVEV (reference sequence). The CDR3 nucleotides are TGTGCCAGCAGATTCGCGGGGTCCTACGAGCAGTACTTC. Protein sequence: CASRFAGSYEQYF.